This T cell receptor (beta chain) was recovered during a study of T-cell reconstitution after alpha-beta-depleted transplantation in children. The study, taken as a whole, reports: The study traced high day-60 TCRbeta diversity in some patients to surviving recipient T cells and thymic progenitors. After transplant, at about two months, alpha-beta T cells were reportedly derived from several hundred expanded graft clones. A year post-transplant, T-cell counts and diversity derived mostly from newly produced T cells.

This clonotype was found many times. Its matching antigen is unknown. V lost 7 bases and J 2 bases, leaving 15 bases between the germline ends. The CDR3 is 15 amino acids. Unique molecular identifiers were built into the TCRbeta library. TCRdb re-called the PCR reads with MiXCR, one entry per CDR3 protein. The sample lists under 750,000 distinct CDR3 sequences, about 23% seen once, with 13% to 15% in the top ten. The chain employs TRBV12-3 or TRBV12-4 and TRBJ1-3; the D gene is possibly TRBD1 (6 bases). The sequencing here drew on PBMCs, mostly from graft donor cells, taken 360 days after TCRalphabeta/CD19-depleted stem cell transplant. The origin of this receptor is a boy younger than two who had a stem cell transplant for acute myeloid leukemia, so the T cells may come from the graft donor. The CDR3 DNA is TGTGCCAGCACAACCACCGGGACACCTGGAAACACCATATATTTT. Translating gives CASTTTGTPGNTIYF.